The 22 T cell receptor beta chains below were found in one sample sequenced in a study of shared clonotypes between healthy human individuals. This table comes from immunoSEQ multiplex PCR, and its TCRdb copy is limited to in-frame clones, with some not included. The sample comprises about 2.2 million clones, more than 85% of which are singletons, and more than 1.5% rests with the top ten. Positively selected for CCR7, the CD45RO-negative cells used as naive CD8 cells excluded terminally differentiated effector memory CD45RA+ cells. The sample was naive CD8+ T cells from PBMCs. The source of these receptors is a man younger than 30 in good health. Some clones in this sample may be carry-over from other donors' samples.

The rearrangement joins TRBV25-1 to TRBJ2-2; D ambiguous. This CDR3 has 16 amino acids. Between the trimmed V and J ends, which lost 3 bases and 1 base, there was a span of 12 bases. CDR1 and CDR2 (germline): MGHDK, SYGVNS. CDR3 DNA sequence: TGTGCCAGCAGTGACCCATTTTCTCTGAACACCGGGGAGCTGTTTTTT. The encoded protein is CASSDPFSLNTGELFF.

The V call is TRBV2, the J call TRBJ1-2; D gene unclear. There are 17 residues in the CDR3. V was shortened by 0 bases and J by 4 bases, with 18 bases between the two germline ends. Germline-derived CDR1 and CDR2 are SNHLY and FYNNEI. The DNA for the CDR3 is TGTGCCAGCAGTGAAGCTGGTGGACCGTTGGGTGGCTATGGCTACACCTTC. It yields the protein CASSEAGGPLGGYGYTF.

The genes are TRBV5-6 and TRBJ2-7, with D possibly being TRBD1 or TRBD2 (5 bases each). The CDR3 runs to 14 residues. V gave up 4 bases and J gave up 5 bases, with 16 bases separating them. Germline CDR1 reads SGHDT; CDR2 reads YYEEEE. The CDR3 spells CASSTGTRLNEQYF. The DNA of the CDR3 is TGTGCCAGCAGCACTGGGACCCGATTAAACGAGCAGTACTTC.

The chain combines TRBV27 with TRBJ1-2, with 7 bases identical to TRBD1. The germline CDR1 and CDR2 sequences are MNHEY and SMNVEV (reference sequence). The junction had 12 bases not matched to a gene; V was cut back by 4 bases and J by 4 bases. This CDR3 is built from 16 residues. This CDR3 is CASSSPAGGDFYGYTF. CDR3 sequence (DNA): TGTGCCAGCAGTTCGCCGGCAGGGGGAGACTTCTATGGCTACACCTTC.

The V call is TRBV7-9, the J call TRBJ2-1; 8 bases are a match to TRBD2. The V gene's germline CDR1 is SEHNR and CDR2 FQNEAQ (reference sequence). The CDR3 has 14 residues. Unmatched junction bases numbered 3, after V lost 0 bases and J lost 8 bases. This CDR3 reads CASSLALAGYEQFF. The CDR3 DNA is TGTGCCAGCAGCTTAGCGCTAGCGGGCTATGAGCAGTTCTTC.

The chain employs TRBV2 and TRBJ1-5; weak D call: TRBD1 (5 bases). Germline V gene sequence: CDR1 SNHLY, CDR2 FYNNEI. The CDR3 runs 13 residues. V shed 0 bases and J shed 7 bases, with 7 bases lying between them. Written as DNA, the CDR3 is TGTGCCAGCAGTGAAGCCCGACAGCAGCCCCAGCATTTT. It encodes CASSEARQQPQHF.

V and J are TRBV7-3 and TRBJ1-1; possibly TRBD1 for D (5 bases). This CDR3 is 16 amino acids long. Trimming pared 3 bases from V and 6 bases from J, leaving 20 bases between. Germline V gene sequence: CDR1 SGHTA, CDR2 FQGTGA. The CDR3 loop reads CASSFGGPPGVAEAFF. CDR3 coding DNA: TGTGCCAGCAGCTTCGGTGGCCCCCCGGGGGTCGCTGAAGCTTTCTTT.

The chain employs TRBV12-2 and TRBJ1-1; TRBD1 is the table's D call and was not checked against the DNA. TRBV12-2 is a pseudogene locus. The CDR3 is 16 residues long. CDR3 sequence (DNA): TGTGCAAGTCGCTTAGCGCATGAAGGGGGAACCACTGAAGCTTTCTTT. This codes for CASRLAHEGGTTEAFF.

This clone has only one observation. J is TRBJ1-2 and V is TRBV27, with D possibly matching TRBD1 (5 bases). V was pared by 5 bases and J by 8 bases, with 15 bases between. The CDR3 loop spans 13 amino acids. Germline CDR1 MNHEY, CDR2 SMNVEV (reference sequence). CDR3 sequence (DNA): TGTGCCAGCAGTCCAGGGTCAAATCGGGGCTACACCTTC. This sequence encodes CASSPGSNRGYTF.

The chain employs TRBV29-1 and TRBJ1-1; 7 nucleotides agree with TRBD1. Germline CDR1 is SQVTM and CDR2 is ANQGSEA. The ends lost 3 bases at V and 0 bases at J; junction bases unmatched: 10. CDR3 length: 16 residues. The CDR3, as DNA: TGCAGCGTTGACGGAGGGACAGCCGAGATGAACACTGAAGCTTTCTTT. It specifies CSVDGGTAEMNTEAFF.

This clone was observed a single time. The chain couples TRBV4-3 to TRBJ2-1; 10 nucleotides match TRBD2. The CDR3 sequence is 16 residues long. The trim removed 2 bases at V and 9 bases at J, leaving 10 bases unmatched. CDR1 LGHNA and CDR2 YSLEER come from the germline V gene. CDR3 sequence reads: CASSQHLAGVNSEQFF. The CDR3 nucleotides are TGCGCCAGCAGCCAACATCTAGCGGGAGTTAACAGTGAGCAGTTCTTC.

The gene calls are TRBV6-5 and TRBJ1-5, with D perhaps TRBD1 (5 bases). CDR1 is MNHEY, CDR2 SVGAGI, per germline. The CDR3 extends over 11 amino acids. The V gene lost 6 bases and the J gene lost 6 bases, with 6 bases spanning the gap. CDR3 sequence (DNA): TGTGCCAGCAGGGGGGTTCAGCCCCAGCATTTT. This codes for CASRGVQPQHF.

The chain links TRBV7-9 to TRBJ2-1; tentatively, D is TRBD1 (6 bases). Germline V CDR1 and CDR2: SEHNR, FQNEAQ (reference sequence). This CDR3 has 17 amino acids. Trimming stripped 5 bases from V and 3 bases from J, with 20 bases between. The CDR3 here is CASSAEPPQGFYNEQFF. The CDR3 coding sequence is TGTGCCAGCAGCGCCGAGCCACCCCAGGGGTTCTACAATGAGCAGTTCTTC.

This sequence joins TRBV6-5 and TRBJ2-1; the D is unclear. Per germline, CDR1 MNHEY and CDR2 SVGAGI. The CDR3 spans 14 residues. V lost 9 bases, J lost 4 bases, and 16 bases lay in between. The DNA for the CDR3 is TGTGCCAGTAAGGAGCCAAATCCGTACAATGAGCAGTTCTTC. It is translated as CASKEPNPYNEQFF.

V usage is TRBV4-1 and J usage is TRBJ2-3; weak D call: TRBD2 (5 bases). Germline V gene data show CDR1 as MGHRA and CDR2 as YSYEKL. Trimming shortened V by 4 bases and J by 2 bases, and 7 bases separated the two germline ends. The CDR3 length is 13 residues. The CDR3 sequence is CASSLDFTDTQYF. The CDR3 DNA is TGCGCCAGCAGCCTGGACTTCACAGATACGCAGTATTTT.

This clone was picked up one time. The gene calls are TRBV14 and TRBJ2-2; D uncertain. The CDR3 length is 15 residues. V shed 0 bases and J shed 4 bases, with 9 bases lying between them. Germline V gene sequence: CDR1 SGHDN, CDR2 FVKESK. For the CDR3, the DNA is TGTGCCAGCAGCCAAGATTGGGGATTCACCGGGGAGCTGTTTTTT. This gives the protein CASSQDWGFTGELFF.

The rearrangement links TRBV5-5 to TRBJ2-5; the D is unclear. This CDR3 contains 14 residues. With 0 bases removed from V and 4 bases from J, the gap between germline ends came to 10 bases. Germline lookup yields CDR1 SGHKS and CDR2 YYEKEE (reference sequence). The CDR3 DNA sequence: TGTGCCAGCAGCTTGGATAAAATAGCAGAGACCCAGTACTTC. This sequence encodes CASSLDKIAETQYF. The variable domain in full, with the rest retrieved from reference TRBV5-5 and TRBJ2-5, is DAGVTQSPTHLIKTRGQQVTLRCSPISGHKSVSWYQQVLGQGPQFIFQYYEKEERGRGNFPDRFSARQFPNYSSELNVNALLLGDSALYLCASSLDKIAETQYFGPGTRLLVL.

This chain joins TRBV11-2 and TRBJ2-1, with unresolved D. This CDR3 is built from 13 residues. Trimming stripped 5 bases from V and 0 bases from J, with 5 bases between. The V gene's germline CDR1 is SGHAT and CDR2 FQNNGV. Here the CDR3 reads CASSLNSYNEQFF. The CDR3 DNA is TGTGCCAGCAGCCTAAACTCCTACAATGAGCAGTTCTTC. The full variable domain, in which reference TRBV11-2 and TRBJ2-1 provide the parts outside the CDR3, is EAGVAQSPRYKIIEKRQSVAFWCNPISGHATLYWYQQILGQGPKLLIQFQNNGVVDDSQLPKDRFSAERLKGVDSTLKIQPAKLEDSAVYLCASSLNSYNEQFFGPGTRLTVL.

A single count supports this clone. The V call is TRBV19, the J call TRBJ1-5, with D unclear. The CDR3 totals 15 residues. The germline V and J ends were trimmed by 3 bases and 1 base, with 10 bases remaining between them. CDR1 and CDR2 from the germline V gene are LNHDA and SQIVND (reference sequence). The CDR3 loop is CASSIWQSSNQPQHF. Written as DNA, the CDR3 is TGTGCCAGTAGTATCTGGCAGAGCAGCAATCAGCCCCAGCATTTT.

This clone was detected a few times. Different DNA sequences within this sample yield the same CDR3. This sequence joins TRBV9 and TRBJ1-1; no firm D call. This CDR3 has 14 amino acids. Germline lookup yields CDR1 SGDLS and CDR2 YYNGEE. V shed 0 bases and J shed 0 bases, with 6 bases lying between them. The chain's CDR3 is CASSVGHMNTEAFF. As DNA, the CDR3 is TGTGCCAGCAGCGTAGGGCATATGAACACTGAAGCTTTCTTT.

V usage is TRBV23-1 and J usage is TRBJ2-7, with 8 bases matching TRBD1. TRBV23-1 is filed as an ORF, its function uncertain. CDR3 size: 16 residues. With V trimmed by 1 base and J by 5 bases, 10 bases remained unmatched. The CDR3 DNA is TGCGCCAGCAGTCAATGCGGAAGACAGGGGTGCGACGAGCAGTACTTC. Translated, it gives CASSQCGRQGCDEQYF.

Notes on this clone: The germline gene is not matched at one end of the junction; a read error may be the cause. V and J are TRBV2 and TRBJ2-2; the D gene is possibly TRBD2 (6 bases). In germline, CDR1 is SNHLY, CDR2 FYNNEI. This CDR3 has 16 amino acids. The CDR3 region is CASSEGGGTNTGELFF. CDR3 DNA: TGTGCCAGCAGCGAGGGCGGCGGGACGAATACCGGGGAGCTGTTTTTT.